This TCR beta chain was recovered during a study of neurological immune-mediated disorders. Germline loops: CDR1 DFQATT, CDR2 SNEGSKA (reference sequence). The CDR3 length is 14 residues. V dropped 3 bases and J dropped 9; count of bases not matched to a gene: 7. TCRdb re-analysed the 5' RACE reads in MiXCR, keeping a single row per CDR3 protein. The table includes roughly 44,000 distinct CDR3 sequences, around 6% detected once. Study-wide results and limits: No sharing of CDR3 amino acid sequences was observed among expanded clones across subjects, suggesting private repertoires in all groups.

In this sample, this clonotype turned up many times. Antigen specificity is unknown. This chain uses TRBV20-1 with TRBJ1-6; 8 bases map to TRBD1. The TCR comes from a woman in her forties in good health. Material: CD4+ T cells from blood. The CDR3 sequence is CSASQGADTSPLHF. The CDR3 coding sequence is TGCAGTGCTAGCCAGGGGGCAGACACTTCACCCCTCCACTTT.